Listed below are T cell receptor beta chains from one sample, sequenced in a study of shared clonotypes between healthy human individuals. The table came from immunoSEQ multiplex PCR; TCRdb's copy has only in-frame clones and leaves some out. The sample shows 850,000 to 1,100,000 clones, approximately 75% of them seen only once. Sequences were obtained from memory CD4+ T cells from PBMCs. These receptors were collected from a man aged 18 to 29 in good health. Some clones in this sample may be carry-over from other donors' samples. Each CDR3 is given with its conserved first and last residue. Fields, in order: D gene, clone size, V gene, J gene, CDR3 protein, CDR3 DNA. A D gene is named only where the DNA matches it firmly. Size tells how often a clone was seen (once, few, many) or the class of an expanded clone, and some rows leave it out.

>-|few|TRBV5-1|TRBJ2-3
CASWDGYTDTQYF
TGCGCCAGCTGGGACGGCTACACAGATACGCAGTATTTT
>-|-|TRBV2|TRBJ2-3
CASTRGRISTDTQYF
TGTGCCAGCACTAGGGGCAGAATTAGCACAGATACGCAGTATTTT
>-|-|TRBV19|TRBJ1-4
CASSTRYTPTTNEKLFF
TGTGCCAGTAGTACCCGCTATACACCGACAACTAATGAAAAACTGTTTTTT
>-|many|TRBV9|TRBJ2-3
CASSVGSASSTDTQYF
TGTGCCAGCAGCGTAGGCTCAGCGTCTAGCACAGATACGCAGTATTTT
>-|-|TRBV7-2|TRBJ1-1
CASSLMQAQGSTFF
TGTGCCAGCAGCTTAATGCAGGCACAGGGAAGTACTTTCTTT
>-|-|TRBV19|TRBJ1-5
CASSNGGGGNQPQHF
TGTGCCAGTAGTAATGGGGGTGGCGGCAATCAGCCCCAGCATTTT
>TRBD2|-|TRBV5-1|TRBJ2-2
CASSLFPSGSSNTGELFF
TGCGCCAGCAGCTTGTTCCCTAGCGGGAGCTCCAACACCGGGGAGCTGTTTTTT
>-|-|TRBV7-9|TRBJ1-2
CASGRSVGYGYTF
TGTGCCAGCGGGCGCTCGGTGGGCTATGGCTACACCTTC
>-|-|TRBV14|TRBJ1-2
CASSQDLIVGYTF
TGTGCCAGCAGCCAAGATTTAATCGTGGGCTACACCTTC
>-|-|TRBV30|TRBJ2-7
CAWSIVPYEQYF
TGTGCCTGGAGTATTGTGCCCTACGAGCAGTACTTC
>TRBD1|few|TRBV6-5|TRBJ1-1
CASSYNRGLNTEAFF
TGTGCCAGCAGCTACAACAGGGGGCTAAACACTGAAGCTTTCTTT
>TRBD1|-|TRBV7-2|TRBJ1-5
CASSPDGQGASQPQHF
TGTGCCAGCAGCCCGGACGGACAGGGTGCGAGTCAGCCCCAGCATTTT
>-|-|TRBV15|TRBJ1-4
CATSRDRKATNEKLFF
TGTGCCACCAGCAGAGATCGGAAAGCAACTAATGAAAAACTGTTTTTT
>-|-|TRBV5-1|TRBJ2-2
CASSLGQGDTGELFF
TGCGCCAGCAGCTTGGGCCAGGGTGACACCGGGGAGCTGTTTTTT
>-|-|TRBV30|TRBJ2-5
CAWSSGTASQYF
TGTGCCTGGAGCAGCGGAACCGCGTCCCAGTACTTC
>-|many|TRBV7-9|TRBJ1-2
CATDPYGYTF
TGTGCCACAGACCCCTATGGCTACACCTTC
>TRBD2|-|TRBV10-1|TRBJ2-2
CASSEIGAGVSAGELFF
TGCGCCAGCAGTGAGATCGGTGCGGGAGTTAGTGCCGGGGAGCTGTTTTTT
>TRBD2|-|TRBV7-3|TRBJ2-1
CASSLSGNEQFF
TGTGCCAGCAGCCTTAGCGGGAATGAGCAGTTCTTC
>TRBD1|-|TRBV15|TRBJ1-2
CATSRVPIGQGVRYTF
TGTGCCACCAGCAGAGTACCCATCGGACAGGGGGTGCGCTACACCTTC
>-|-|TRBV19|TRBJ2-7
CASSPGSLQEQYF
TGTGCCAGTAGCCCTGGGAGTTTGCAGGAGCAGTACTTC
>-|-|TRBV15|TRBJ2-7
CATSRDLGTSYEQYF
TGTGCCACCAGCAGAGATCTGGGGACCTCCTACGAGCAGTACTTC
>-|-|TRBV5-1|TRBJ2-1
CASSLVAGWDNEQFF
TGCGCCAGCAGCTTGGTCGCGGGATGGGACAATGAGCAGTTCTTC
>-|-|TRBV7-2|TRBJ2-1
CASSLALGGSDEQFF
TGTGCCAGCAGCTTAGCCCTCGGAGGGAGCGATGAGCAGTTCTTC
>TRBD1|-|TRBV28|TRBJ1-2
CASSLWGQGADGYTF
TGTGCCAGCAGTTTATGGGGACAGGGGGCTGATGGCTACACCTTC
>TRBD1|-|TRBV2|TRBJ2-7
CASWTGSISYEQYF
TGTGCCAGCTGGACAGGGTCTATATCCTACGAGCAGTACTTC
>-|-|TRBV4-1|TRBJ2-1
CASSPGVDFYNEQFF
TGCGCCAGCAGCCCCGGAGTAGATTTTTACAATGAGCAGTTCTTC
>-|-|TRBV28|TRBJ1-5
CASSFGWIQPQHF
TGTGCCAGCAGTTTCGGGTGGATTCAGCCCCAGCATTTT
>-|-|TRBV7-8|TRBJ1-5
CASSLVSPPTYSNQPQHF
TGTGCCAGCAGCTTAGTATCTCCACCTACTTATAGCAATCAGCCCCAGCATTTT
>TRBD1|-|TRBV9|TRBJ1-1
CASSVAGTAPNTEAFF
TGTGCCAGCAGCGTAGCTGGGACAGCCCCGAACACTGAAGCTTTCTTT
>-|-|TRBV29-1|TRBJ2-7
CSVLNKAYSYEQYF
TGCAGCGTTCTCAACAAGGCTTACTCCTACGAGCAGTACTTC
>-|-|TRBV6-5|TRBJ1-5
CASRTGGAGNQPQHF
TGTGCCAGCAGAACCGGAGGGGCGGGCAATCAGCCCCAGCATTTT
>-|-|TRBV11-2|TRBJ1-1
CASSFRTGVYTEAFF
TGTGCCAGCAGCTTCCGAACCGGGGTATACACTGAAGCTTTCTTT
>-|-|TRBV10-3|TRBJ2-2
CAISESTGGSTGELFF
TGTGCCATCAGTGAGTCGACCGGGGGCTCCACCGGGGAGCTGTTTTTT
>TRBD1|-|TRBV4-1|TRBJ2-7
CASSRDRGRPYEQYF
TGCGCCAGCAGCCGAGACAGGGGGCGCCCATACGAGCAGTACTTC
>-|few|TRBV28|TRBJ2-7
CASSFFRRTRGYEQYF
TGTGCCAGCAGTTTTTTTCGCCGGACCAGGGGCTACGAGCAGTACTTC
>TRBD2|-|TRBV6-5|TRBJ2-5
CASSYSGTSRETQYF
TGTGCCAGCAGTTACTCCGGGACTAGTCGAGAGACCCAGTACTTC
>TRBD2|-|TRBV19|TRBJ2-5
CASNDHSGRARKTQYF
TGTGCCAGTAACGATCATAGCGGGAGGGCTCGGAAGACCCAGTACTTC
>TRBD1|-|TRBV6-6|TRBJ1-2
CASSYPDRGGYTF
TGTGCCAGCAGTTACCCGGACAGGGGAGGCTACACCTTC
>-|-|TRBV5-1|TRBJ1-1
CASSTGQKNTEAFF
TGCGCCAGCAGCACGGGACAAAAGAACACTGAAGCTTTCTTT
>-|-|TRBV4-3|TRBJ1-2
CASSQGGTAGDYGYTF
TGCGCCAGCAGCCAAGGGGGGACCGCGGGGGACTATGGCTACACCTTC
>TRBD2|-|TRBV19|TRBJ2-1
CASRKNGGNEQFF
TGTGCCAGTAGAAAAAACGGGGGGAATGAGCAGTTCTTC
>-|-|TRBV5-6|TRBJ1-1
CASSRGAGLTEAFF
TGTGCCAGCAGCCGGGGGGCGGGGTTGACTGAAGCTTTCTTT
>TRBD1|-|TRBV5-3|TRBJ2-6
CARSLGQGARGANVLTF
TGTGCCAGAAGCTTAGGACAGGGGGCGCGTGGGGCCAACGTCCTGACTTTC
>-|-|TRBV15|TRBJ1-2
CATSRVDAGLEGYTF
TGTGCCACCAGCAGAGTGGACGCAGGGTTGGAGGGCTACACCTTC
>TRBD2|-|TRBV15|TRBJ2-7
CATSRVAGVSHEQYF
TGTGCCACCAGCAGAGTAGCGGGAGTCTCACACGAGCAGTACTTC
>-|-|TRBV6-5|TRBJ1-1
CASSSGGAEAFF
TGTGCCAGCAGCTCCGGGGGCGCTGAAGCTTTCTTT
>-|once|TRBV5-4|TRBJ2-2
CASSPRAPNTGELFF
TGTGCCAGCAGCCCCAGGGCCCCGAACACCGGGGAGCTGTTTTTT
>-|-|TRBV28|TRBJ1-2
CASSFGGNYGYTF
TGTGCCAGCAGTTTCGGCGGAAACTATGGCTACACCTTC
>-|-|TRBV7-2|TRBJ2-5
CASSPAPLGETQYF
TGTGCCAGCAGCCCCGCACCTCTCGGTGAGACCCAGTACTTC
>-|-|TRBV16|TRBJ2-2
CASSQWSRGTGELFF
TGTGCCAGCAGCCAATGGAGTCGGGGTACCGGGGAGCTGTTTTTT
>TRBD1|-|TRBV6-1|TRBJ1-1
CATGDRGGYAEAFF
TGTGCCACCGGTGACAGGGGGGGTTACGCTGAAGCTTTCTTT
>TRBD2|-|TRBV7-9|TRBJ2-1
CASSSGTSGYNEQFF
TGTGCCAGCAGCAGCGGGACTAGCGGCTACAATGAGCAGTTCTTC
>TRBD2|-|TRBV11-2|TRBJ2-2
CASSYQGLALFGELFF
TGTGCCAGCAGCTACCAGGGACTAGCTTTGTTCGGGGAGCTGTTTTTT
>TRBD2|-|TRBV2|TRBJ2-7
CASSEGGLAGVRQYF
TGTGCCAGCAGTGAAGGAGGTCTAGCGGGAGTGCGGCAGTACTTC
>-|-|TRBV6-1|TRBJ1-4
CASSDPVTQPNEKLFF
TGTGCCAGCAGTGACCCAGTGACGCAGCCTAATGAAAAACTGTTTTTT
>-|-|TRBV5-1|TRBJ1-2
CASSLGPARPSGYGYTF
TGCGCCAGCAGCTTGGGGCCAGCCCGCCCTAGTGGATATGGCTACACCTTC
>-|-|TRBV5-1|TRBJ2-7
CASSFSLGSSYEQYF
TGCGCCAGCAGCTTTTCCCTCGGCAGCTCCTACGAGCAGTACTTC
>-|-|TRBV28|TRBJ1-5
CASTSPGPQQPQHF
TGTGCCAGCACGTCCCCCGGACCGCAGCAGCCCCAGCATTTT
>-|once|TRBV4-1|TRBJ2-7
CASSQDDGSYEQYF
TGCGCCAGCAGCCAAGATGACGGCTCCTACGAGCAGTACTTC
>-|-|TRBV21-1|TRBJ2-1
CATLDCLGNEQFF
TGTGCCACCCTCGACTGCCTCGGGAATGAGCAGTTCTTC